These 31 T cell receptor beta chains came from one sample sequenced in a study of shared clonotypes between healthy human individuals. Profiling relied on immunoSEQ multiplex PCR, and the TCRdb table lists in-frame clones only, not all of them. Altogether about 2 million clones are present, 90% to 95% being singletons, with the ten largest covering 0.1% to 0.15%. Sequences were obtained from naive CD4+ T cells sorted from blood. Subset meaning: CD45RA+ positively selected. The receptors were gathered from a man between 18 and 35 years old in good health.

J is TRBJ2-1 and V is TRBV18; the D is unclear. The CDR3 runs to 12 residues. V lost 0 bases to trimming and J lost 10 bases, with 7 bases between them. Looked up from germline, CDR1 is KGHSH and CDR2 is LQKENI. CDR3 in amino acids: CASSPPSWEQFF. Written as DNA, the CDR3 is TGTGCCAGCTCACCACCATCGTGGGAGCAGTTCTTC.

The chain has TRBV10-3 and TRBJ1-5; 7 bases are a match to TRBD1. Per germline, CDR1 ENHRY and CDR2 SYGVKD. J lost 7 bases, V lost 2 bases, and 11 bases had no gene match. CDR3 length: 16 residues. The CDR3 reads CAISENQDRLIQPQHF. The CDR3 coding sequence is TGTGCCATCAGTGAGAACCAGGACAGGCTTATACAGCCCCAGCATTTT.

The chain couples TRBV11-2 to TRBJ1-3, with D unclear. V was shortened by 4 bases and J by 0 bases, with 7 bases between the two germline ends. Germline V CDR1 and CDR2: SGHAT, FQNNGV. The length of the CDR3 is 14 residues. The CDR3 DNA reads as TGTGCCAGCAGCTCGGGAATCTCTGGAAACACCATATATTTT. Amino acid sequence: CASSSGISGNTIYF.

The chain recombines TRBV5-1 with TRBJ2-7; D gene ambiguous. The CDR3 has 12 amino acids. V lost 0 bases and J 6 bases, leaving 7 bases between the germline ends. Germline loops: CDR1 SGHRS, CDR2 YFSETQ. The DNA for the CDR3 is TGCGCCAGCAGCTTGGAGAATTCCGAGCAGTACTTC. Its translation: CASSLENSEQYF.

CDR3 region: CAWSVRRQRGYTF. The CDR3, as DNA: TGTGCCTGGAGTGTACGTCGACAGAGAGGCTACACCTTC. The chain carries TRBV30 and TRBJ1-2, with D possibly matching TRBD1 (5 bases). CDR1 GTSNPN and CDR2 SVGIG come from the germline V gene (reference sequence). This CDR3 has 13 residues. Trimming removed 0 bases from V and 8 bases from J, with 13 bases in between.

This clone has just one count. J is TRBJ1-1 and V is TRBV19, with D unclear. CDR3 length: 13 amino acids. Between the trimmed V and J ends, which lost 7 bases and 3 bases, there was a span of 12 bases. Germline V gene data show CDR1 as LNHDA and CDR2 as SQIVND (reference sequence). The CDR3 spells CASTLRRDTEAFF. For the CDR3, the DNA is TGTGCCAGTACCCTACGCCGAGACACTGAAGCTTTCTTT.

The rearrangement joins TRBV15 to TRBJ2-1, with TRBD2 matching over 7 bases. The germline CDR1 and CDR2 sequences are LNHNV and YYDKDF (reference sequence). This CDR3 contains 16 residues. The trim removed 7 bases at V and 0 bases at J, leaving 9 bases unmatched. The CDR3 region has the DNA TGTGCCACCACCGTACATAGCGGGTCCTCCTACAATGAGCAGTTCTTC. This codes for CATTVHSGSSYNEQFF.

The rearrangement links TRBV25-1 to TRBJ1-2; TRBD1 agrees at 11 bases. Germline trimming cut 2 bases from V and 3 bases from J; bases unmatched to any gene: 8. CDR1 and CDR2 (germline): MGHDK, SYGVNS. The CDR3 length is 17 residues. The CDR3 bases are TGTGCCAGCAGTGAAAGGTTGGACAGGGGGCGCGACTATGGCTACACCTTC. This gives the protein CASSERLDRGRDYGYTF.

This clone showed up just once. The same CDR3 arises from other DNA sequences in this sample as well. The chain is built from TRBV5-1 and TRBJ2-7; no clear D gene. V gave up 3 bases and J gave up 0 bases, with 4 bases separating them. CDR1 and CDR2 (germline): SGHRS, YFSETQ. The CDR3 length is 12 residues. This chain's CDR3 is CASSYSSYEQYF. The DNA for the CDR3 is TGCGCCAGCAGCTACAGCTCCTACGAGCAGTACTTC.

The chain links TRBV5-1 to TRBJ2-3; 11 bases map to TRBD2. Germline V CDR1 and CDR2: SGHRS, YFSETQ. With V trimmed by 4 bases and J by 3 bases, 10 bases remained unmatched. The CDR3 spans 17 residues. Written as DNA, the CDR3 is TGCGCCAGCAGCGGGATGACTAGCGGGATGCGAACAGATACGCAGTATTTT. Translating it yields CASSGMTSGMRTDTQYF.

The chain carries TRBV6-1 and TRBJ1-2; D may be TRBD1 (5 bases). The length of the CDR3 is 15 residues. Trimming stripped 5 bases from V and 4 bases from J, with 17 bases between. CDR1 is MNHNS, CDR2 SASEGT, per germline. CDR3 amino acids: CASSNQGLSVYGYTF. DNA of the CDR3: TGTGCCAGCAGTAATCAGGGTCTCTCCGTCTATGGCTACACCTTC.

V gene TRBV7-2 combines with J gene TRBJ1-6, with 8 bases matching TRBD1. CDR3 size: 15 residues. The germline gives CDR1 SGHTA, CDR2 FQGNSA. The J segment lost 10 bases and the V segment lost 1 base, leaving 6 bases of the junction unmatched. The DNA for the CDR3 is TGTGCCAGCAGCTTAGGACAGGGGCAGCGCTCACCCCTCCACTTT. Protein product: CASSLGQGQRSPLHF.

This rearrangement joins TRBV2 to TRBJ1-1; D is possibly TRBD1 (5 bases). V was shortened by 11 bases and J by 1 base, with 20 bases between the two germline ends. Germline assignment: CDR1 SNHLY and CDR2 FYNNEI. The length of the CDR3 is 15 residues. The CDR3 sequence: CASRGAAVGNTEAFF. CDR3 coding DNA: TGTGCCTCCAGAGGGGCAGCCGTCGGGAACACTGAAGCTTTCTTT.

The chain joins TRBV25-1 to TRBJ2-2, with D perhaps TRBD1 (6 bases). Trimming pared 8 bases from V and 1 base from J, leaving 8 bases between. CDR3 size: 13 residues. CDR1 MGHDK and CDR2 SYGVNS come from the germline V gene. The CDR3 sequence is CASQGGNTGELFF. CDR3 in DNA: TGTGCCAGCCAAGGGGGGAACACCGGGGAGCTGTTTTTT.

The chain is built from TRBV5-4 and TRBJ1-6; 10 nucleotides line up with TRBD1. The V gene end was trimmed by 3 bases and the J gene end by 7 bases; junction bases not matched to a gene: 4. Germline CDR1 and CDR2: SGHNT and YYREEE (reference sequence). The CDR3 is made up of 15 amino acids. In nucleotides, the CDR3 is TGTGCCAGCAGCTGGGGACAGGGGAACAATTCACCCCTCCACTTT. Its protein is CASSWGQGNNSPLHF.

The chain has TRBV6-6 and TRBJ2-2, with D unresolved. CDR3 size: 15 residues. V was trimmed by 5 bases and J by 0 bases, leaving 10 bases between them. Germline-derived CDR1 and CDR2 are MNHNY and SVGAGI (reference sequence). As DNA, the CDR3 is TGTGCCAGCAGTGAGCGCCGCGCGAACACCGGGGAGCTGTTTTTT. Its protein is CASSERRANTGELFF.

The V gene is TRBV27, the J gene TRBJ1-1; D is possibly TRBD1 (5 bases). V lost 9 bases, J lost 5 bases, and 16 bases lay in between. The germline gives CDR1 MNHEY, CDR2 SMNVEV (reference sequence). The CDR3 has 13 residues. CDR3 amino acids: CASAREGLTEAFF. The CDR3, as DNA: TGTGCCAGTGCTCGGGAGGGGTTAACTGAAGCTTTCTTT.

The chain has TRBV7-2 and TRBJ1-2; 11 bases line up with TRBD1. The CDR3 consists of 13 residues. V dropped 6 bases and J dropped 5; count of bases not matched to a gene: 2. Per the germline V gene, CDR1 is SGHTA and CDR2 is FQGNSA. The CDR3 DNA sequence: TGTGCCAGCAGGTGGGACAGGGGGTATGGCTACACCTTC. It yields the protein CASRWDRGYGYTF.

V is TRBV2 and J is TRBJ1-6, with D possibly matching TRBD1 (6 bases). The length of the CDR3 is 16 residues. V was shortened by 4 bases and J by 5 bases, with 15 bases between the two germline ends. The germline gives CDR1 SNHLY, CDR2 FYNNEI. This CDR3 reads CASSVRRGGDNSPLHF. The CDR3 DNA follows: TGTGCCAGCAGTGTACGAAGAGGGGGAGATAATTCACCCCTCCACTTT. Variable domain in full (rest from reference TRBV2 and TRBJ1-6): EPEVTQTPSHQVTQMGQEVILRCVPISNHLYFYWYRQILGQKVEFLVSFYNNEISEKSEIFDDQFSVERPDGSNFTLKIRSTKLEDSAMYFCASSVRRGGDNSPLHFGNGTRLTVT.

This chain uses TRBV10-3 with TRBJ2-2, with D hard to call. Germline assignment: CDR1 ENHRY and CDR2 SYGVKD. The CDR3 runs 12 residues. Trimming shortened V by 10 bases and J by 3 bases, and 9 bases separated the two germline ends. CDR3 DNA: TGTGCCAGCAACAGTGACACCGGGGAGCTGTTTTTT. Protein: CASNSDTGELFF.

The rearrangement uses TRBV6-5 and TRBJ2-1; the D gene is possibly TRBD2 (5 bases). V dropped 8 bases and J dropped 11 bases, with 19 bases sitting between them. The CDR3 is 13 amino acids. CDR1 and CDR2 from the germline V gene are MNHEY and SVGAGI. The CDR3 loop reads CASESQREGQQFF. The CDR3 region has the DNA TGTGCCAGCGAGTCCCAACGGGAAGGGCAGCAGTTCTTC.

Worth noting for this clone: The same CDR3 can be traced to other DNA sequences in this sample. This chain links TRBV7-9 with TRBJ1-5, with D unclear. The ends were cut back, 1 base at V and 3 bases at J, with 4 bases in the middle. Per germline, CDR1 SEHNR and CDR2 FQNEAQ (reference sequence). The CDR3 consists of 13 residues. The CDR3 sequence is CASSLGLNQPQHF. The DNA of the CDR3 is TGTGCCAGCAGCTTAGGTCTCAATCAGCCCCAGCATTTT.

This chain links TRBV5-1 with TRBJ1-2; D unclear. This CDR3 contains 15 residues. Germline CDR1 and CDR2: SGHRS and YFSETQ. The germline V and J ends were trimmed by 1 base and 2 bases, with 12 bases remaining between them. This chain's CDR3 is CASSLSGSRNYGYTF. The CDR3 nucleotides read TGCGCCAGCAGCTTGTCAGGCAGCCGAAACTATGGCTACACCTTC.

The chain uses TRBV7-8 and TRBJ2-1; D gene uncertain. The CDR3 is 14 residues long. Trimming shortened V by 0 bases and J by 6 bases, and 9 bases separated the two germline ends. CDR1 and CDR2 (germline): SGHVS, FQNEAQ. Written as DNA, the CDR3 is TGTGCCAGCAGCTTAGCGTTCCAGGCCAATGAGCAGTTCTTC. Amino acids: CASSLAFQANEQFF. The whole variable domain, filled in from reference TRBV7-8 and TRBJ2-1, reads GAGVSQSPRYKVAKRGQDVALRCDPISGHVSLFWYQQALGQGPEFLTYFQNEAQLDKSGLPSDRFFAERPEGSVSTLKIQRTQQEDSAVYLCASSLAFQANEQFFGPGTRLTVL.

This chain uses TRBV19 with TRBJ2-3; 7 bases map to TRBD2. After removal of 6 bases from V and 3 bases from J, the junction contained 6 bases not matched to a gene. Germline V gene lookup returns CDR1 LNHDA and CDR2 SQIVND (reference sequence). CDR3 length: 14 amino acids. In DNA, the CDR3 is TGTGCCAGTAGGACGAGCGGGGCAACAGATACGCAGTATTTT. Translated: CASRTSGATDTQYF.

The chain has TRBV6-6 and TRBJ2-7; possible D gene TRBD1, 5 bases. The germline V gene has CDR1 MNHNY and CDR2 SVGAGI (reference sequence). The CDR3 spans 13 residues. The V end lost 3 bases, the J end lost 2 bases, and 8 bases lay between the germline ends. The CDR3 here is CASSYEGAYEQYF. In nucleotides, the CDR3 is TGTGCCAGCAGTTATGAAGGGGCCTACGAGCAGTACTTC.

The CDR3 nucleotides are TGTGCCAGCAGCTTAAGCGGGGCAGGGGGCGCCGAGCAGTACTTC. Protein product: CASSLSGAGGAEQYF. V and J are TRBV11-2 and TRBJ2-7, with D possibly TRBD1 on 8 matching bases. Germline values: CDR1 SGHAT, CDR2 FQNNGV. V lost 2 bases and J lost 6, with 17 bases in between. CDR3 length equals 15 residues.

This rearrangement joins TRBV18 to TRBJ2-1, with TRBD2 matching 16 bases. The length of the CDR3 is 18 residues. Germline values: CDR1 KGHSH, CDR2 LQKENI. The ends lost 0 bases at V and 7 bases at J; junction bases unmatched: 6. The CDR3 spells CASSPPGLAGGFANEQFF. CDR3 DNA sequence: TGTGCCAGCTCACCACCGGGACTAGCGGGGGGGTTTGCAAATGAGCAGTTCTTC.

The chain is built from TRBV5-1 and TRBJ2-7, with a weak D call TRBD1 (5 bases). Trimming removed 0 bases from V and 0 bases from J, with 19 bases in between. The V gene's germline CDR1 is SGHRS and CDR2 YFSETQ. There are 18 residues in the CDR3. This CDR3 is CASSLAPQALSTSYEQYF. The CDR3 DNA is TGCGCCAGCAGCTTGGCCCCACAGGCCCTAAGCACCTCCTACGAGCAGTACTTC.

This clone was recorded once. J is TRBJ2-1 and V is TRBV19, with D possibly being TRBD1 (5 bases). V lost 1 base to trimming and J lost 0 bases, with 10 bases between them. This CDR3 contains 16 residues. Germline CDR1 is LNHDA and CDR2 is SQIVND (reference sequence). The CDR3 protein is CASSIVGRISYNEQFF. The DNA of the CDR3 is TGTGCCAGTAGTATAGTGGGGCGGATCTCCTACAATGAGCAGTTCTTC. Full variable domain (outside the CDR3, taken from reference TRBV19 and TRBJ2-1): DGGITQSPKYLFRKEGQNVTLSCEQNLNHDAMYWYRQDPGQGLRLIYYSQIVNDFQKGDIAEGYSVSREKKESFPLTVTSAQKNPTAFYLCASSIVGRISYNEQFFGPGTRLTVL.

The V and J genes are TRBV18 and TRBJ1-5; D perhaps matches TRBD1 (6 bases). V was pared by 0 bases and J by 0 bases, with 12 bases between. This CDR3 is 17 amino acids long. Germline V gene lookup returns CDR1 KGHSH and CDR2 LQKENI. CDR3 region: CASSPPGQLFSNQPQHF. The CDR3, as DNA: TGTGCCAGCTCACCACCCGGACAGCTATTTAGCAATCAGCCCCAGCATTTT. Complete variable domain (other parts from reference TRBV18 and TRBJ1-5): NAGVMQNPRHLVRRRGQEARLRCSPMKGHSHVYWYRQLPEEGLKFMVYLQKENIIDESGMPKERFSAEFPKEGPSILRIQQVVRGDSAAYFCASSPPGQLFSNQPQHFGDGTRLSIL.